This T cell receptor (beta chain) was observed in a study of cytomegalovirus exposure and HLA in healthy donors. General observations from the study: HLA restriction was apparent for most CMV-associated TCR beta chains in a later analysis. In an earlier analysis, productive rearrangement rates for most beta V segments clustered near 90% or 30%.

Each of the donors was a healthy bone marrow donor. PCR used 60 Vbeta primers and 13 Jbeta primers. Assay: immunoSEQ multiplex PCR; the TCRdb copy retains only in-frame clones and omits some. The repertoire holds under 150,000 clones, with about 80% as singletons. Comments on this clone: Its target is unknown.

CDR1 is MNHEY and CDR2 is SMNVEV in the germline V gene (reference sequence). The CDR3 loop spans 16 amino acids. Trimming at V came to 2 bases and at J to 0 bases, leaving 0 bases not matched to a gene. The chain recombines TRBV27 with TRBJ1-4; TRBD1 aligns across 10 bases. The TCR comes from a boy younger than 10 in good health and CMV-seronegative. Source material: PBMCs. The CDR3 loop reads CASSLGTGATNEKLFF. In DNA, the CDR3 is TGTGCCAGCAGTTTAGGGACAGGGGCAACTAATGAAAAACTGTTTTTT.